This T cell receptor (beta chain) emerged from a study of blood T cell repertoires in COVID-19. This clone has only one observation. Using immunoSEQ multiplex PCR, the repertoire was profiled, and TCRdb retains in-frame clones only, with some absent. The data contain 80,000 to 95,000 clones, under 90% of them singletons. CDR1 is LGHDT, CDR2 YNNKEL, per germline (reference sequence). V lost 0 bases and J 6 bases, leaving 5 bases between the germline ends. This CDR3 contains 12 residues. This chain uses TRBV3-1 (or the pseudogene TRBV3-2) with TRBJ1-1; no clear D gene. The sequence derives from an elderly man with acute or convalescent COVID-19. The material sequenced was peripheral blood. The CDR3 loop reads CASSQDPAEAFF. The CDR3 DNA is TGTGCCAGCAGCCAAGATCCCGCTGAAGCTTTCTTT.